Listed below are T cell receptor beta chains from one sample, sequenced in a study of blood T cell repertoires in COVID-19. The table came from immunoSEQ multiplex PCR; TCRdb's copy has only in-frame clones and leaves some out. This table holds about 110,000 clones, about four fifths found once. Sequencing input: peripheral blood. Receptor source: an older woman with acute or convalescent COVID-19. Each CDR3 is given with its conserved first and last residue. Fields, in order: CDR3 protein, V gene, J gene.

CDR3: CASSEAGQDRVRGYTF
V: TRBV25-1
J: TRBJ1-2

CDR3: CASSSRQGHTDTQYF
V: TRBV7-9
J: TRBJ2-3

CDR3: CAISANTGPNEQFF
V: TRBV10-3
J: TRBJ2-1

CDR3: CASSGQGGFNYGYTF
V: TRBV7-2
J: TRBJ1-2

CDR3: CASSSSRGPYGYTF
V: TRBV5-1
J: TRBJ1-2

CDR3: CASSHSRGQLNTEAFF
V: TRBV11-2
J: TRBJ1-1

CDR3: CATSGGGAAGELFF
V: TRBV24-1
J: TRBJ2-2

CDR3: CASSKGLAGSTDTQYF
V: TRBV19
J: TRBJ2-3

CDR3: CASSQGGQVYEQYF
V: TRBV3-1/TRBV3-2
J: TRBJ2-7

CDR3: CASSVGVYSNQPQHF
V: TRBV5-6
J: TRBJ1-5

CDR3: CSTKQNSYNEQFF
V: TRBV29-1
J: TRBJ2-1

CDR3: CASSATSGFSYNEQFF
V: TRBV5-1
J: TRBJ2-1

CDR3: CASSDRGQGSEKLFF
V: TRBV2
J: TRBJ1-4

CDR3: CASARSVEAFF
V: TRBV2
J: TRBJ1-1

CDR3: CASSIGGGLSYEQYF
V: TRBV19
J: TRBJ2-7

CDR3: CAIKSSGTSYNEQFF
V: TRBV10-3
J: TRBJ2-1

CDR3: CASSRTGQTEAFF
V: TRBV12-3/TRBV12-4
J: TRBJ1-1

CDR3: CASSQPGLPNGYTF
V: TRBV3-1/TRBV3-2
J: TRBJ1-2

CDR3: CASTLLGLGGTQYF
V: TRBV28
J: TRBJ2-5

CDR3: CASSQGQGAWESYTF
V: TRBV5-4
J: TRBJ1-2

CDR3: CASSPLGQGTLSYNSPLHF
V: TRBV28
J: TRBJ1-6

CDR3: CASSVGQEGNGYTF
V: TRBV7-8
J: TRBJ1-2

CDR3: CSASFGMSNQPQHF
V: TRBV20-1
J: TRBJ1-5

CDR3: CASSENRDRRYF
V: TRBV12-3/TRBV12-4
J: TRBJ2-3

CDR3: CASSPRDRVQNEQFF
V: TRBV7-9
J: TRBJ2-1

CDR3: CASSLVLPSGGARDTQYF
V: TRBV7-2
J: TRBJ2-3

CDR3: CASSFTAGGTDTQYF
V: TRBV7-9
J: TRBJ2-3

CDR3: CASSDYYTDTQYF
V: TRBV5-1
J: TRBJ2-3

CDR3: CASSSQGGRSYNEQFF
V: TRBV5-1
J: TRBJ2-1

CDR3: CASTRRDRNTEAFF
V: TRBV6-5
J: TRBJ1-1

CDR3: CASTGQGRYGYTF
V: TRBV2
J: TRBJ1-2

CDR3: CASRQGWSTDTQYF
V: TRBV3-1/TRBV3-2
J: TRBJ2-3

CDR3: CASSLRAGSGNTIYF
V: TRBV5-1
J: TRBJ1-3

CDR3: CASSLGQQGNTEAFF
V: TRBV11-1
J: TRBJ1-1

CDR3: CASSLGGAANEKLFF
V: TRBV5-1
J: TRBJ1-4

CDR3: CASSFSGQGEIYGYTF
V: TRBV5-5
J: TRBJ1-2

CDR3: CASRALDGRFFSDTQYF
V: TRBV19
J: TRBJ2-3

CDR3: CASSHGGTGRFWTEAFF
V: TRBV6-6
J: TRBJ1-1

CDR3: CASRRTRTGGLDSPLHF
V: TRBV28
J: TRBJ1-6

CDR3: CASLSERSSSYNEQFF
V: TRBV5-5
J: TRBJ2-1

CDR3: CASSVGAYTGELFF
V: TRBV19
J: TRBJ2-2

CDR3: CAGSGRSYNEQFF
V: TRBV6-6
J: TRBJ2-1

CDR3: CASLGGFMNTEAFF
V: TRBV2
J: TRBJ1-1

CDR3: CASSLPGPGGNTIYF
V: TRBV7-9
J: TRBJ1-3

CDR3: CASSSSGQNTEAFF
V: TRBV5-1
J: TRBJ1-1

CDR3: CASSHRQGGWASTGELFF
V: TRBV4-1
J: TRBJ2-2

CDR3: CASKSGTGLTTQYF
V: TRBV14
J: TRBJ2-3

CDR3: CASSQKIGQGSTGELFF
V: TRBV3-1/TRBV3-2
J: TRBJ2-2

CDR3: CASSSPGVRNTGELFF
V: TRBV7-9
J: TRBJ2-2

CDR3: CAISGKPSGTGTTDTQYF
V: TRBV10-3
J: TRBJ2-3

CDR3: CASTGQLNTEAFF
V: TRBV5-1
J: TRBJ1-1

CDR3: CASSPTVAGSAGNTIYF
V: TRBV4-2
J: TRBJ1-3

CDR3: CASRDSGRNEKLFF
V: TRBV27
J: TRBJ1-4

CDR3: CASSIVGRGNTIYF
V: TRBV19
J: TRBJ1-3

CDR3: CASSIYGDTEAFF
V: TRBV19
J: TRBJ1-1

CDR3: CASSQEAGTAYGYTF
V: TRBV4-2
J: TRBJ1-2

CDR3: CASSLDVRETQYF
V: TRBV11-3
J: TRBJ2-5

CDR3: CASRPPGESYGYTF
V: TRBV7-9
J: TRBJ1-2

CDR3: CASSSRRLASAYNEQFF
V: TRBV28
J: TRBJ2-1

CDR3: CASSIRAVVHTGELFF
V: TRBV19
J: TRBJ2-2